This paragraph reports one T cell receptor beta chain. Its antigen is unknown. 13 Jbeta primers and 60 Vbeta primers were used for the PCR. Assay: immunoSEQ multiplex PCR; the TCRdb copy retains only in-frame clones and omits some. In the table there are about 91,000 clones, over 80% of which are singletons. These donors counted as nominally healthy when sampled, but unrecorded immune exposures were likely. This entry comes from a study of cytomegalovirus exposure and HLA in healthy donors. Turning to the study itself: Assignment to the Caucasian-associated ancestry cluster applied to more than 75% of the approximately 400 genotyped donors. Study results and caveats: Presence/absence results assume similar sequencing depth per donor, which may not hold. Through in vitro validation, three CMV-associated chains were shown to be specific for CMV antigens.

Germline V gives CDR1 GTSNPN, CDR2 SVGIG (reference sequence). J gave up 3 bases and V 2 bases, and 9 bases lay outside the gene matches. The CDR3 has 16 amino acids. What was sequenced was PBMCs. This receptor was taken from a man younger than 30 in good health and CMV-seronegative. J is TRBJ1-5 and V is TRBV30, with 8 nucleotides matching TRBD1. CDR3 nucleotides: TGTGCCTGGAGTCGCGGACAGGGAGTGCCCAATCAGCCCCAGCATTTT. Translated: CAWSRGQGVPNQPQHF. The full variable domain, with the rest looked up from reference TRBV30 and TRBJ1-5, is SQTIHQWPATLVQPVGSPLSLECTVEGTSNPNLYWYRQAAGRGLQLLFYSVGIGQISSEVPQNLSASRPQDRQFILSSKKLLLSDSGFYLCAWSRGQGVPNQPQHFGDGTRLSIL.